The 13 T cell receptor beta chains in this list originate from one sample, sequenced in a study of T cell clusters in autoimmune cytopenias. One tube held mixed TRB-A and TRB-B primer pools for touch-down PCR. TCRdb reprocessed the multiplex PCR reads and keeps a single row for each CDR3 protein, giving no DNA. Here the sample table reports around 6,600 distinct CDR3 sequences. Each sample's input was 250 ng genomic DNA, some 38,000 genome equivalents. The data also belong to a second study, concerning T cell repertoires in aging, cancer and after chemotherapy.

Sequencing input: peripheral blood. The receptors shown here come from a human donor in good health.

This clonotype is deemed medium-sized by its frequency. The V gene is TRBV6-1, the J gene TRBJ2-2; with no DNA, the TCRdb D assignment of TRBD1 cannot be verified. Per germline, CDR1 MNHNS and CDR2 SASEGT. This CDR3 contains 15 residues. The CDR3 here is CASSEVVRGHGELFF.

According to its frequency, this clonotype is medium-sized. V gene TRBV6-5 combines with J gene TRBJ2-1; TCRdb lists TRBD2, though no DNA is available to test this call. The CDR3 contains 14 residues. Germline lookup yields CDR1 MNHEY and CDR2 SVGAGI. CDR3 loop: CASSLGLTYNEQFF.

Measured by frequency, this clonotype is large. V usage is TRBV29-1 and J usage is TRBJ2-1; TCRdb returns TRBD2, unconfirmable since there is no DNA. This CDR3 is built from 14 residues. Germline V gene lookup returns CDR1 SQVTM and CDR2 ANQGSEA. This chain's CDR3 is CSVTRTSGGNEQFF.

This clonotype is deemed medium-sized by its frequency. The chain employs TRBV29-1 and TRBJ1-1. The CDR3 has 13 amino acids. Germline-derived CDR1 and CDR2 are SQVTM and ANQGSEA. The CDR3 is CSVASLMNTEAFF. The variable domain in full, with the rest retrieved from reference TRBV29-1 and TRBJ1-1, is SAVISQKPSRDICQRGTSLTIQCQVDSQVTMMFWYRQQPGQSLTLIATANQGSEATYESGFVIDKFPISRPNLTFSTLTVSNMSPEDSSIYLCSVASLMNTEAFFGQGTRLTVV.

This clonotype counts as medium-sized by frequency. This chain connects TRBV29-1 to TRBJ2-7. Per germline, CDR1 SQVTM and CDR2 ANQGSEA. The CDR3 is 13 residues long. The CDR3 spells CSVEDRVSYEQYF.

CDR3 region: CASSLGLGSGGWGETQYF. The V gene is TRBV12-3 or TRBV12-4, the J gene TRBJ2-5; the TCRdb D gene call, TRBD1, has no DNA to confirm it. The CDR3 extends over 18 amino acids.

V usage is TRBV6-5 and J usage is TRBJ1-5; TCRdb's assignment of TRBD1 cannot be checked, as there is no DNA. Germline V lookup: CDR1 MNHEY, CDR2 SVGAGI. The length of the CDR3 is 17 residues. The CDR3 reads CASSPTRQGSSNQPQHF.

This clonotype ranks as medium-sized (0.01 to 0.1%) in terms of frequency. V and J are TRBV27 and TRBJ2-4; there is no DNA to check the TCRdb D call of TRBD1. CDR1 and CDR2 from the germline V gene are MNHEY and SMNVEV (reference sequence). The CDR3 extends over 17 amino acids. CDR3 protein: CASSLLGGGLAKNIQYF.

The chain recombines TRBV24-1 with TRBJ2-3; TCRdb gives TRBD1 as the D gene, but with no DNA this cannot be confirmed. The germline CDR1 and CDR2 sequences are KGHDR and SFDVKD. The CDR3 is made up of 11 amino acids. The chain's CDR3 is CASGRFDTQYF.

Its frequency marks this clonotype as medium-sized. The chain recombines TRBV5-5 with TRBJ2-2; without DNA, the TCRdb call of TRBD1 cannot be checked. Germline loops: CDR1 SGHKS, CDR2 YYEKEE (reference sequence). The CDR3 extends over 15 amino acids. The CDR3 region is CASSLRDSNTGELFF.

The chain employs TRBV6-5 and TRBJ2-3; TCRdb's D call of TRBD2 is untestable without DNA. Germline V gives CDR1 MNHEY, CDR2 SVGAGI. CDR3 length: 16 residues. The chain's CDR3 is CASRALGLAGRDTQYF.

This clonotype is identified as medium-sized from frequency. The chain links TRBV29-1 to TRBJ2-4; the TRBD1 assignment by TCRdb is unverifiable without DNA. CDR1 is SQVTM, CDR2 ANQGSEA, per germline. The CDR3 consists of 12 residues. The CDR3 reads CSVDSGTNIQYF.

The gene calls are TRBV6-4 and TRBJ2-1; the TCRdb call, TRBD2, lacks DNA for checking. This CDR3 is 15 amino acids long. CDR1 and CDR2 from the germline V gene are MRHNA and SNTAGT. The CDR3 loop reads CASSDSGTGKNEQFF.